The present entry profiles one T cell receptor beta chain with its context. Regarding time point: recipient sample about 28 days before transplant, after cytoreduction. Germline V gene lookup returns CDR1 SEHNR and CDR2 FQNEAQ (reference sequence). The CDR3 loop spans 15 amino acids. The ends lost 4 bases at V and 4 bases at J; junction bases unmatched: 5. The data were obtained in a study of T cell clonotyping in hematopoietic cell transplantation. Clones were read by immunoSEQ multiplex PCR, and TCRdb kept only the in-frame ones, dropping some. The table lists 3,500 or so clones, approximately 94% of them singletons.

This sequence originates from a woman between 50 and 59 years old with chronic myeloid leukemia. Some clones in this sample may be carry-over from other donors' samples. The sequencing used peripheral blood mononuclear cells, collected before stem cell transplant. The chain carries TRBV7-9 and TRBJ2-1, with 9 bases matching TRBD1. The DNA for the CDR3 is TGTGCCAGCAGCTCACGACAGGGGGGGTACAATGAGCAGTTCTTC. Its translation is CASSSRQGGYNEQFF. The whole variable domain, filled in from reference TRBV7-9 and TRBJ2-1, reads DTGVSQNPRHKITKRGQNVTFRCDPISEHNRLYWYRQTLGQGPEFLTYFQNEAQLEKSRLLSDRFSAERPKGSFSTLEIQRTEQGDSAMYLCASSSRQGGYNEQFFGPGTRLTVL.